A single sample is the source of the 27 T cell receptor beta chains below, sequenced in a study of beta chain features in type 1 diabetes. The sequenced template was cDNA made from the entire isolated RNA. Only in-frame clones appear in the TCRdb table, and some are missing; sequencing was by immunoSEQ multiplex PCR. The sample contains almost 350,000 clones, around 7.6% of which appear only once. The sequenced material came from central memory CD4+ T cells from blood. All receptors derive from a woman younger than 35 in good health.

This clone was counted ten times or more. The J gene is TRBJ1-3, the V gene TRBV7-9, with TRBD1 as a possible D gene (5 bases). The CDR3 is 16 amino acids. Trimming pared 11 bases from V and 0 bases from J, leaving 20 bases between. The germline CDR1 and CDR2 sequences are SEHNR and FQNEAQ (reference sequence). This CDR3 is CAHLAGQPYSGNTIYF. The DNA for the CDR3 is TGTGCCCATCTAGCGGGGCAGCCATACTCTGGAAACACCATATATTTT.

This clone was seen repeatedly, ten times or more. The chain uses TRBV13 and TRBJ2-7; 14 bases fit TRBD2. The CDR3 totals 14 residues. CDR1 is PRHDT and CDR2 is FYEKMQ in the germline V gene (reference sequence). J gave up 6 bases and V 3 bases, and 1 base lay outside the gene matches. CDR3 in amino acids: CASSLGLAGVEQYF. The CDR3 DNA is TGTGCCAGCAGCTTGGGACTAGCGGGAGTCGAGCAGTACTTC. The whole variable domain, filled in from reference TRBV13 and TRBJ2-7, reads AAGVIQSPRHLIKEKRETATLKCYPIPRHDTVYWYQQGPGQDPQFLISFYEKMQSDKGSIPDRFSAQQFSDYHSELNMSSLELGDSALYFCASSLGLAGVEQYFGPGTRLTVT.

This clone appeared many times. Here the CDR3 reads CAISESKAGVDEQFF. The CDR3, as DNA: TGTGCCATCAGTGAGTCGAAGGCAGGGGTCGATGAGCAGTTCTTC. The chain employs TRBV10-3 and TRBJ2-1, with a weak D call TRBD1 (6 bases). The CDR3 extends over 15 amino acids. Trimming shortened V by 0 bases and J by 8 bases, and 14 bases separated the two germline ends. Germline V gene sequence: CDR1 ENHRY, CDR2 SYGVKD.

This clone has a handful of counts. CDR3 coding DNA: TGCAGTGCTAGGACCTTCTACGAGCAGTACTTC. It yields the protein CSARTFYEQYF. The chain uses TRBV20-1 and TRBJ2-7, with D hard to call. Germline CDR1 is DFQATT and CDR2 is SNEGSKA (reference sequence). V was cut by 3 bases and J by 3 bases, with 6 bases left in between. CDR3 length: 11 residues.

This clone appeared once. This chain links TRBV7-3 with TRBJ2-1; the D is unclear. This CDR3 has 16 amino acids. Germline V gene lookup returns CDR1 SGHTA and CDR2 FQGTGA. The germline V and J ends were trimmed by 2 bases and 0 bases, with 11 bases remaining between them. The CDR3 loop reads CASSLYPRSSYNEQFF. Here the CDR3 DNA reads TGTGCCAGCAGCTTATATCCCCGCAGCTCCTACAATGAGCAGTTCTTC. Drawing the rest from reference TRBV7-3 and TRBJ2-1, the complete variable domain is GAGVSQTPSNKVTEKGKYVELRCDPISGHTALYWYRQSLGQGPEFLIYFQGTGAADDSGLPNDRFFAVRPEGSVSTLKIQRTERGDSAVYLCASSLYPRSSYNEQFFGPGTRLTVL.

V usage is TRBV7-9 and J usage is TRBJ2-3; no firm D call. The CDR3 has 16 amino acids. The V gene's germline CDR1 is SEHNR and CDR2 FQNEAQ (reference sequence). The V and J ends lost 5 bases and 4 bases respectively, with 19 bases between them. The CDR3: CASSPRPSGQADTQYF. CDR3 DNA: TGTGCCAGCAGCCCTCGACCTTCAGGTCAAGCAGATACGCAGTATTTT.

This chain connects TRBV29-1 to TRBJ1-1; TRBD1 might be the D (5 bases). V lost 4 bases, J lost 4 bases, and 13 bases lay in between. CDR1 is SQVTM, CDR2 ANQGSEA, per germline. The CDR3 consists of 13 residues. The CDR3 is CSVVRVWGTEAFF. CDR3 sequence (DNA): TGCAGCGTTGTCAGGGTGTGGGGCACTGAAGCTTTCTTT.

The rearrangement joins TRBV2 to TRBJ2-5; 7 nucleotides line up with TRBD2. The CDR3 is made up of 16 amino acids. The J segment lost 4 bases and the V segment lost 5 bases, leaving 13 bases of the junction unmatched. CDR1 SNHLY and CDR2 FYNNEI come from the germline V gene. DNA of the CDR3: TGTGCCAGCAGTTATGGCGGCGGGAGTTTAACAGAGACCCAGTACTTC. Its translation is CASSYGGGSLTETQYF.

A few counts support this clone. CDR3 residues: CASSKDRDQPQHF. CDR3 sequence (DNA): TGTGCCAGCAGCAAAGACAGGGACCAGCCCCAGCATTTT. V usage is TRBV11-2 and J usage is TRBJ1-5; 7 nucleotides agree with TRBD1. The CDR3 is 13 amino acids. Germline CDR1 is SGHAT and CDR2 is FQNNGV. V shed 5 bases and J 7 bases; nucleotides not matched to a gene: 5.

The V call is TRBV6-6, the J call TRBJ2-1; TRBD2 matches 11 bases. Germline CDR1 MNHNY, CDR2 SVGAGI (reference sequence). The CDR3 contains 16 residues. With 2 bases clipped from V and 7 bases from J, the junction kept 7 bases outside the gene matches. The CDR3 DNA is TGTGCCAGCAGTTACGTGACTAGCGGGACTAGAAATGAGCAGTTCTTC. This sequence encodes CASSYVTSGTRNEQFF.

This clone was counted a few times. The chain recombines TRBV25-1 with TRBJ1-2; D is perhaps TRBD1 (5 bases). Germline CDR1 reads MGHDK; CDR2 reads SYGVNS. This CDR3 spans 13 amino acids. The V end was cut by 3 bases, the J end by 4 bases, with 9 bases between. The CDR3 DNA follows: TGTGCCAGCAGTGATCAGGGCGTCTATGGCTACACCTTC. This sequence encodes CASSDQGVYGYTF.

The genes are TRBV5-5 and TRBJ1-2, with 9 bases identical to TRBD1. The CDR3 contains 16 residues. Germline CDR1 is SGHKS and CDR2 is YYEKEE (reference sequence). Unmatched junction bases numbered 7, after V lost 0 bases and J lost 4 bases. CDR3 loop: CASSLGGTGTGYGYTF. The CDR3 nucleotides read TGTGCCAGCAGCTTGGGCGGGACAGGGACGGGCTATGGCTACACCTTC. Full variable domain (outside the CDR3, taken from reference TRBV5-5 and TRBJ1-2): DAGVTQSPTHLIKTRGQQVTLRCSPISGHKSVSWYQQVLGQGPQFIFQYYEKEERGRGNFPDRFSARQFPNYSSELNVNALLLGDSALYLCASSLGGTGTGYGYTFGSGTRLTVV.

This chain uses TRBV11-3 with TRBJ2-3; D call uncertain. Germline-derived CDR1 and CDR2 are SGHNT and YENEEA. V gave up 2 bases and J gave up 0 bases, with 6 bases separating them. The CDR3 runs to 14 residues. CDR3 sequence: CASSLMQSTDTQYF. The CDR3 DNA reads as TGTGCCAGCAGCTTAATGCAGAGCACAGATACGCAGTATTTT.

This clone was seen a handful of times. V and J are TRBV10-3 and TRBJ1-2; TRBD1 might be the D (5 bases). Trimming removed 6 bases at V and 3 bases at J, with 5 bases between. This CDR3 has 11 residues. Germline CDR1 reads ENHRY; CDR2 reads SYGVKD. CDR3 in amino acids: CAISRDYGYTF. The CDR3 region has the DNA TGTGCCATCAGCAGGGACTATGGCTACACCTTC.

The genes are TRBV6-5 and TRBJ2-2, with a possible D match to TRBD1 (6 bases). Per germline, CDR1 MNHEY and CDR2 SVGAGI. The CDR3 is 14 residues long. Trimming stripped 6 bases from V and 4 bases from J, with 12 bases between. CDR3 in amino acids: CASRPGAFTGELFF. The CDR3, as DNA: TGTGCCAGCAGGCCAGGGGCATTCACCGGGGAGCTGTTTTTT.

The chain couples TRBV4-2 to TRBJ2-2; D not resolved. There are 15 residues in the CDR3. Germline-derived CDR1 and CDR2 are LGHNA and YNFKEQ. The ends were cut back, 5 bases at V and 1 base at J, with 11 bases in the middle. The CDR3 protein is CASSSQTENTGELFF. CDR3 bases: TGTGCCAGCAGCTCCCAAACCGAGAACACCGGGGAGCTGTTTTTT.

A few counts support this clone. The V gene is TRBV4-1, the J gene TRBJ2-2; no reliable D call. The CDR3 extends over 16 amino acids. Germline assignment: CDR1 MGHRA and CDR2 YSYEKL. Trimming shortened V by 2 bases and J by 0 bases, and 10 bases separated the two germline ends. The CDR3 DNA sequence: TGCGCCAGCAGCCAACCCAGTTCCCCGAACACCGGGGAGCTGTTTTTT. As protein: CASSQPSSPNTGELFF.

This clone showed up just a few times. V is TRBV5-1 and J is TRBJ2-3; TRBD1 agrees at 7 bases. Trimming at V came to 4 bases and at J to 5 bases, leaving 13 bases not matched to a gene. The CDR3 has 16 amino acids. Per germline, CDR1 SGHRS and CDR2 YFSETQ. As DNA, the CDR3 is TGCGCCAGCAGCCTGGACAGGCGGCGGTCCTTAGATACGCAGTATTTT. Residues: CASSLDRRRSLDTQYF.

This clone was detected only a few times. The chain employs TRBV5-8 and TRBJ2-3, with D possibly being TRBD2 (6 bases). This CDR3 region has 15 residues. Trimming removed 0 bases from V and 0 bases from J, with 8 bases in between. CDR1 is SGHTS and CDR2 is YDEGEE in the germline V gene. The CDR3 DNA is TGTGCCAGCAGCTTGGGGGGGGAAAGCACAGATACGCAGTATTTT. As protein: CASSLGGESTDTQYF.

The table lists this clone with many counts. The genes are TRBV11-2 and TRBJ2-1, with D maybe TRBD1 (6 bases). The germline V gene encodes CDR1 SGHAT and CDR2 FQNNGV. Trimming removed 3 bases from V and 7 bases from J, with 13 bases in between. The CDR3 contains 14 residues. DNA of the CDR3: TGTGCCAGCAGCTTGAGCGGACAGACAAATGAGCAGTTCTTC. It encodes CASSLSGQTNEQFF.

The chain combines TRBV7-2 with TRBJ2-1, with a weak D call TRBD1 (5 bases). Trimming took 2 bases from V and 7 from J, leaving 15 bases between them. Germline CDR1 reads SGHTA; CDR2 reads FQGNSA. This CDR3 spans 15 amino acids. CDR3 in amino acids: CASSLSRQRGNEQFF. The CDR3 DNA reads TGTGCCAGCAGCTTATCGCGACAGAGAGGAAATGAGCAGTTCTTC.

This clone was seen a few times. The chain uses TRBV11-2 and TRBJ2-1, with D possibly matching TRBD2 (5 bases). Germline-derived CDR1 and CDR2 are SGHAT and FQNNGV. The CDR3 loop spans 14 amino acids. The V end lost 5 bases, the J end lost 8 bases, and 16 bases lay between the germline ends. CDR3 residues: CASSTWEIADEQFF. The DNA for the CDR3 is TGTGCCAGCAGCACGTGGGAGATAGCTGATGAGCAGTTCTTC. The full variable domain, rest sourced from reference TRBV11-2 and TRBJ2-1, is EAGVAQSPRYKIIEKRQSVAFWCNPISGHATLYWYQQILGQGPKLLIQFQNNGVVDDSQLPKDRFSAERLKGVDSTLKIQPAKLEDSAVYLCASSTWEIADEQFFGPGTRLTVL.

V is TRBV6-6 and J is TRBJ2-5, with 8 nucleotides matching TRBD1. The V gene's germline CDR1 is MNHNY and CDR2 SVGAGI (reference sequence). V lost 2 bases, J lost 5 bases, and 7 bases stayed unmatched. There are 15 residues in the CDR3. The CDR3, as DNA: TGTGCCAGCAGTTACCCAGGGGGCAAGGGGGAGACCCAGTACTTC. Translated, it gives CASSYPGGKGETQYF.

The CDR3 nucleotides read TGTGCCAGCAGCTTAGGGCTTGGGGGAGAATACGAGCAGTACTTC. Its protein product is CASSLGLGGEYEQYF. This chain connects TRBV7-8 to TRBJ2-7, with D perhaps TRBD1 or TRBD2 (5 bases each). V was shortened by 1 base and J by 4 bases, with 14 bases between the two germline ends. CDR1 and CDR2 from the germline V gene are SGHVS and FQNEAQ. The CDR3 spans 15 residues.

V is TRBV15 and J is TRBJ2-3; tentatively, D is TRBD2 (6 bases). Trimming removed 1 base at V and 4 bases at J, with 12 bases between. CDR1 is LNHNV and CDR2 is YYDKDF in the germline V gene (reference sequence). The CDR3 covers 15 residues. CDR3 region: CATSRVSSGSDTQYF. The DNA for the CDR3 is TGTGCCACCAGCAGAGTCTCCAGCGGGTCAGATACGCAGTATTTT.

V is TRBV19 and J is TRBJ1-5; 7 nucleotides agree with TRBD1. The germline CDR1 and CDR2 sequences are LNHDA and SQIVND (reference sequence). J lost 7 bases, V lost 3 bases, and 3 bases had no gene match. The CDR3 loop spans 13 amino acids. The CDR3 spells CASSIQGEQPQHF. Written as DNA, the CDR3 is TGTGCCAGTAGTATTCAGGGGGAACAGCCCCAGCATTTT.

Of note for this clone: The sample contains more than one DNA sequence encoding this CDR3. This rearrangement joins TRBV5-1 to TRBJ1-1; D not resolved. V lost 0 bases and J 5 bases, leaving 11 bases between the germline ends. From germline, CDR1 is SGHRS and CDR2 YFSETQ. The CDR3 runs to 14 residues. CDR3 sequence: CASSLGQGGTEAFF. As DNA, the CDR3 is TGCGCCAGCAGCTTGGGGCAAGGCGGAACTGAAGCTTTCTTT.